This TCR beta chain was profiled in a study of blood T cell repertoires in COVID-19. Across the whole study: Donors in the United States, Italy and Spain gave samples during acute or convalescent COVID-19. PBMCs, B-cell-depleted T cells, or T cells provided the cDNA or gDNA that made up the material.

Original handling: The assay estimated nucleated cells by amplifying reference gene primers. Some clones are missing from TCRdb's copy, which holds only in-frame ones; the method was immunoSEQ multiplex PCR. V and J calls and clone size are those listed in that table; D and trimming were worked out from the DNA. The sample includes approximately 250,000 clones, 75% to 85% of them seen just once. Germline V gene data show CDR1 as LNHNV and CDR2 as YYDKDF (reference sequence). The length of the CDR3 is 16 residues. V lost 0 bases to trimming and J lost 5 bases, with 14 bases between them. The gene calls are TRBV15 and TRBJ2-4; D is possibly TRBD2 (5 bases). This clonotype was sampled from a human donor in a cohort sampled during active COVID-19. The sample comprised peripheral blood. The DNA of the CDR3 is TGTGCCACCAGCAGAGATGCGGGTTCGGCCGAAAACATTCAGTACTTC. Translation gives CATSRDAGSAENIQYF.